A single count supports the clone carrying this T cell receptor (beta chain). Its specificity is unknown. This sample stems from a study of long-term antiretroviral therapy in people with HIV. The germline V gene has CDR1 LGHNA and CDR2 YNFKEQ. The ends were cut back, 0 bases at V and 6 bases at J, with 12 bases in the middle. The CDR3 sequence is 15 residues long. Version v3.0 of the immunoSEQ assay ran at survey level. A per-sample goal of about 35,000-55,000 T-cell genomes was targeted by sequencing. The protocol was immunoSEQ multiplex PCR, while the TCRdb copy is restricted to in-frame clones and leaves out a portion. The repertoire holds 20,000 to 30,000 clones, with 80% to 85% as singletons. Regarding the study as a whole: ART preceded a rise in diversity that nonetheless stayed lower than in transplant donor controls. Collection of the blood took place between about 2003 and 2017. The ART regimens in use then may have been less effective than current ones.

The starting material was unsorted PBMCs, obtained at the start of antiretroviral therapy, before treatment. The chain carries TRBV4-2 and TRBJ2-1; possibly TRBD1 for D (5 bases). This sequence originates from a woman aged 18-30 years with HIV. CDR3 bases: TGTGCCAGCAGCCAAGATGGGGCAGCTAGCAATGAGCAGTTCTTC. This codes for CASSQDGAASNEQFF.